This T cell receptor (beta chain) was found in a study of shared clonotypes between healthy human individuals. The repertoire was sequenced with immunoSEQ multiplex PCR; TCRdb's copy has only in-frame clones and lacks some. There are approximately 340,000 clones in the sample; about 70% occur only once, and 10% lies in the top ten. After removal of 1 base from V and 13 bases from J, the junction contained 8 bases not matched to a gene. The CDR3 has 13 residues. Germline V gene lookup returns CDR1 SGHTA and CDR2 FQGNSA. The genes are TRBV7-2 and TRBJ2-7; 9 bases are a match to TRBD2. Sequenced input: memory CD4+ T cells sorted from blood. Indicated subset: CD45RA-negative fraction. The clonotype originates from a man aged 30 to 45 in good health. CDR3 DNA sequence: TGTGCCAGCAGCTTAGATGGTATAGCGGGAGATTACTTC. It codes for CASSLDGIAGDYF.